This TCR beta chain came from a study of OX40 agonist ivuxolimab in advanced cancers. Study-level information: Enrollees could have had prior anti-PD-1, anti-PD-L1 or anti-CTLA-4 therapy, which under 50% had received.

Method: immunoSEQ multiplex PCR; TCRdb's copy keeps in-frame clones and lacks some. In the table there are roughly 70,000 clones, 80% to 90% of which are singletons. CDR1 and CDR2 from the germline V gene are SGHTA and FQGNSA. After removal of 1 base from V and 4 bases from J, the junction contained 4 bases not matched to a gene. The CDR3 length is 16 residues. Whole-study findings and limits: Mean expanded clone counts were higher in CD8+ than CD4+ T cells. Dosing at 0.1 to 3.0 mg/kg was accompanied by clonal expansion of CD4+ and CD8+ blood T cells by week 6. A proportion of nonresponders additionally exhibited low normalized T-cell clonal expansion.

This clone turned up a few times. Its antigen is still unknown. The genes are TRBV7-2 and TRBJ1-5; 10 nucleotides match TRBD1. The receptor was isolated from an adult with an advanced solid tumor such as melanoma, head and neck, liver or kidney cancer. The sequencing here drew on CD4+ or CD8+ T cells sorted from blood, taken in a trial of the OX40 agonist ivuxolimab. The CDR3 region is CASSLGQGAGNQPQHF. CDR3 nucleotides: TGTGCCAGCAGCTTAGGACAGGGGGCGGGGAATCAGCCCCAGCATTTT.